Shown below are 18 T cell receptor beta chains from a single sample sequenced in a study of T cells in Graves' hyperthyroidism and ophthalmopathy. RNA transcripts provided the source from which TCR beta CDR3 regions were amplified. First-round RT-PCR targeting the TCR CDR3 was performed with the HTBI primer set. TCRdb redid the calling of the multiplex PCR reads with MiXCR, one entry per CDR3 protein. The table lists 550,000 to 700,000 distinct CDR3 sequences, roughly 46% of them singletons. The sequenced material came from peripheral blood or thyroid tissue (not recorded which). These receptors originate from an adult woman with Graves' disease, either hyperthyroidism or ophthalmopathy (not recorded which).

This clonotype has at least ten counts. The rearrangement uses TRBV28 and TRBJ1-6; 8 bases match TRBD1. The V gene's germline CDR1 is MDHEN and CDR2 SYDVKM. V was pared by 10 bases and J by 5 bases, with 10 bases of the junction left unmatched. The CDR3 is 15 residues long. The CDR3 region has the DNA TGTGCCACCATCTGGACAGGGCGAAATAATTCACCCCTCCACTTT. It translates to CATIWTGRNNSPLHF.

This chain links TRBV10-1 with TRBJ1-5; tentative D call: TRBD1 (6 bases). This CDR3 contains 15 residues. V was cut by 4 bases and J by 6 bases, with 16 bases left in between. In germline, CDR1 is WNHNN, CDR2 SYGVQD (reference sequence). In nucleotides, the CDR3 is TGCGCCAGCAGTGCTAGGGCAGGGGCGGCTCAGCCCCAGCATTTT. The encoded protein is CASSARAGAAQPQHF.

This clonotype was counted many times. This chain connects TRBV28 to TRBJ1-6, with 8 nucleotides matching TRBD1. Germline trimming cut 5 bases from V and 10 bases from J; bases unmatched to any gene: 7. The CDR3 extends over 14 amino acids. CDR1 and CDR2 (germline): MDHEN, SYDVKM. As DNA, the CDR3 is TGTGCCAGCAGTCCAGGACAGGGCGGATCACCCCTCCACTTT. Amino acids: CASSPGQGGSPLHF.

This clonotype has at least ten counts. This sequence joins TRBV10-2 and TRBJ2-7; the match to TRBD2 covers 7 bases. The CDR3 has 13 residues. The V and J ends lost 7 bases and 1 base, in that order; junction bases with no gene match: 4. Germline CDR1 is WSHSY and CDR2 is SAAADI. CDR3 nucleotides: TGCGCCAGCATGGAAGCGGGGTCCTACGAGCAGTACTTC. This encodes CASMEAGSYEQYF.

This clonotype has a count of ten or more. At one of its ends the junction is not consistent with the germline gene, which may arise from a read error. The chain employs TRBV5-1 and TRBJ1-1; no definite D call. This CDR3 is 13 amino acids long. Germline CDR1 and CDR2: SGHRS and YFSETQ. Here the CDR3 DNA reads TGTGCCAGCAGCTTAGGAGTGAACACTGAAGCTTTCTTT. This encodes CASSLGVNTEAFF.

This clonotype was found many times. The V and J genes are TRBV7-2 and TRBJ2-5; D unclear. The CDR3 is made up of 14 amino acids. Trimming removed 1 base at V and 7 bases at J, with 13 bases between. Germline CDR1 SGHTA, CDR2 FQGNSA. The CDR3 region has the DNA TGTGCCAGCAGCTTAGGGGCCGGAGAAACGACCCAGTACTTC. Translated: CASSLGAGETTQYF.

Remarks on this clonotype: One end of the junction varies from germline; a read error may be responsible. The chain recombines TRBV20-1 with TRBJ2-2; a weak D match, TRBD1 (6 bases). CDR1 is DFQATT, CDR2 SNEGSKA, per germline (reference sequence). There are 13 residues in the CDR3. Written as DNA, the CDR3 is TGCAGTGCTGGGCAGGGGAACACTGGGGAGCTGTTTTTT. Its translation: CSAGQGNTGELFF.

The chain recombines TRBV20-1 with TRBJ1-6; the D is unclear. V gave up 0 bases and J gave up 13 bases, with 19 bases separating them. This CDR3 has 15 amino acids. Germline values: CDR1 DFQATT, CDR2 SNEGSKA (reference sequence). This chain's CDR3 is CSARDPVYSNQPLHF. The CDR3 DNA reads TGCAGTGCTAGAGATCCCGTTTATAGCAATCAGCCCCTCCACTTT.

Points on this clonotype: This sequence may be a read error, since a much larger clone differs from it by one base. The V call is TRBV9, the J call TRBJ1-2; 7 bases are a match to TRBD1. Trimming removed 0 bases from V and 4 bases from J; junction bases left unmatched: 9. Germline V CDR1 and CDR2: SGDLS, YYNGEE. This CDR3 is built from 16 residues. The CDR3 DNA is TGTGCCAGCAGCGTAGGCCCCAGGGGGTCTGGCTATGGCTACACCTTC. This sequence encodes CASSVGPRGSGYGYTF.

CDR3 sequence reads: CASSGSRDGSYEQGWTEAFF. CDR3 nucleotide sequence: TGTGCCAGCAGCGGATCCCGGGACGGGTCCTACGAGCAGGGTTGGACTGAAGCTTTCTTT. V and J are TRBV9 and TRBJ1-1, with D tentatively TRBD1 (5 bases). CDR3 length: 20 amino acids. In germline, CDR1 is SGDLS, CDR2 YYNGEE. V was trimmed by 3 bases and J by 5 bases, leaving 32 bases between them.

The chain is built from TRBV15 and TRBJ1-3; TRBD1 is a possible D gene (5 bases). V was pared by 5 bases and J by 4 bases, with 9 bases between. Looked up from germline, CDR1 is LNHNV and CDR2 is YYDKDF (reference sequence). The CDR3 is made up of 13 amino acids. Written as DNA, the CDR3 is TGTGCCACCAGCTCGGGACCGGGAAACACCATATATTTT. Its protein is CATSSGPGNTIYF.

This clonotype occurred once. At one boundary the junction diverges from the germline segment, which might be a read error. The chain has TRBV29-1 and TRBJ1-5; D unclear. The germline CDR1 and CDR2 sequences are SQVTM and ANQGSEA. The CDR3 loop spans 14 amino acids. CDR3 bases: TGCAGCGTTGGGGCCGAGAATAGCAATCAGCCCGAGCATTTT. Translation: CSVGAENSNQPEHF.

This rearrangement joins TRBV7-2 to TRBJ1-4; TRBD1 matches 10 bases. Germline CDR1 SGHTA, CDR2 FQGNSA. Trimming cost V 6 bases and J 9 bases; bases outside gene matches: 16. This CDR3 is built from 17 residues. Here the CDR3 DNA reads TGTGCCAGCAGTTTTCCCCCGGGACAGGGGTTGGATAAAAAACTGTTTTTT. It yields the protein CASSFPPGQGLDKKLFF.

This chain joins TRBV10-2 and TRBJ2-5; D is perhaps TRBD2 (5 bases). CDR3 length: 18 amino acids. Germline CDR1 reads WSHSY; CDR2 reads SAAADI. The V end lost 3 bases, the J end lost 1 base, and 21 bases lay between the germline ends. The CDR3 bases are TGCGCCAGCAGTGACTCAGCGGCCCTAAAAGGGCTCCAAGAGACCCAGTACTTC. Translated, it gives CASSDSAALKGLQETQYF.

This clonotype was recorded once. CDR3 sequence (DNA): TGTGCCAGCAAGGGACTAGCGGGGGGACACACCGGGGAGCTGTTTTTT. Its translation: CASKGLAGGHTGELFF. This sequence joins TRBV7-2 and TRBJ2-2, with TRBD2 matching 15 bases. The CDR3 is made up of 16 amino acids. Germline loops: CDR1 SGHTA, CDR2 FQGNSA. With V trimmed by 7 bases and J by 3 bases, 3 bases remained unmatched.

This clonotype turned up a few times. The chain recombines TRBV10-3 with TRBJ2-6; D is undetermined. The length of the CDR3 is 15 residues. The germline gives CDR1 ENHRY, CDR2 SYGVKD. Trimming removed 8 bases from V and 0 bases from J, with 11 bases in between. CDR3 in amino acids: CAIATVDSGANVLTF. In DNA form, the CDR3 reads TGTGCCATCGCGACGGTGGACTCTGGGGCCAACGTCCTGACTTTC.

V is TRBV10-3 and J is TRBJ1-2, with D unresolved. The CDR3 covers 14 residues. V was trimmed by 6 bases and J by 0 bases, leaving 11 bases between them. Germline CDR1 is ENHRY and CDR2 is SYGVKD. The CDR3 loop is CAIRDLGTNYGYTF. The DNA for the CDR3 is TGTGCCATCAGAGACTTGGGGACTAACTATGGCTACACCTTC.

V is TRBV28 and J is TRBJ2-5, with D tentatively TRBD2 (5 bases). V gave up 11 bases and J gave up 2 bases, with 21 bases separating them. The V gene's germline CDR1 is MDHEN and CDR2 SYDVKM. The CDR3 contains 15 residues. The CDR3 bases are TGTGCCGTCAATCCGAGGGTCGCCGTTCAAGAGACCCAGTACTTC. Encoded protein: CAVNPRVAVQETQYF.